There are a few counts of the clone carrying this T cell receptor beta chain. What it recognizes is unknown. This entry is derived from a study of regulatory T cells in long-lasting Graves disease. To make TCR beta libraries, researchers used iRepertoire HTBI primers and Arm-PCR of CDR3 regions. TCRdb reprocessed the multiplex PCR reads with MiXCR, giving one entry per CDR3 protein. The sample shows roughly 500,000 distinct CDR3 sequences, approximately 23% of them seen only once. The time point here: persistent/refractory GD, antithyroid drugs over 5 years with positive TRAb. PBMC-derived RNA was used for the TCR library. General study results and limits: Not thyroid tissue but only peripheral blood was studied.

The length of the CDR3 is 16 residues. The V and J ends lost 4 bases and 4 bases, in that order; junction bases with no gene match: 9. Germline values: CDR1 LGHDT, CDR2 YNNKEL (reference sequence). J is TRBJ1-4 and V is TRBV3-1; 7 bases are a match to TRBD1. The sequence was collected from a female donor with Graves disease. The material sequenced was peripheral blood mononuclear cells (PBMCs), taken when the disease was refractory, from a patient treated with antithyroid drugs. The CDR3 bases are TGTGCCAGCAGCCGAGAAATACAGGGGATTAATGAAAAACTGTTTTTT. Protein product: CASSREIQGINEKLFF.